A selection of T cell receptor beta chains follows, all from one sample in a study of T cells in Graves' hyperthyroidism and ophthalmopathy. TCRdb itself ran the multiplex PCR reads through MiXCR, one entry per CDR3 protein. The data contain hundreds of thousands of distinct CDR3 sequences, roughly 19% of them singletons. The sample was blood. These receptors all stem from a man aged 50-60 years with Graves' ophthalmopathy. Both conserved end residues are part of each CDR3. The D gene is left open where the match is weak. Size is stated for part of the rows, as once, few or many counts, or as a class when the clone is expanded.

>many|TRBD1|TRBJ1-5|TRBV30
TGTGCCTGGAGTGTGGAGGGGGCTTATCAGCCCCAGCATTTT
CAWSVEGAYQPQHF
>many|NA|TRBJ2-7|TRBV3-1
TGTGCCAGCAGCTACTTTCCAGGGGACTCCTACGAGCAGTACTTC
CASSYFPGDSYEQYF
>few|TRBD2|TRBJ2-1|TRBV28
TGTGCCAGCAGTTTTTCGGCTAGCGGGAGGCCGGTGAATGAGCAGTTCTTC
CASSFSASGRPVNEQFF
>many|TRBD1|TRBJ2-7|TRBV7-8
TGTGCCAGCAGCCGGACAGGATTCGAGCAGTACTTC
CASSRTGFEQYF
>NA|TRBD1|TRBJ1-1|TRBV29-1
TGCAGCGTTGGTGGACAGGGCATGGGCACTGAAGCTTTCTTT
CSVGGQGMGTEAFF
>many|NA|TRBJ2-7|TRBV3-1
TGTGCCAGCAGCCAAGATGTCAGTTCCTACGAGCAGTACTTC
CASSQDVSSYEQYF
>NA|TRBD1|TRBJ2-5|TRBV30
TGTGCCTGGAGTTCAAGACAGGGGGGCGGACCTTACCAAGAGACCCAGTACTTC
CAWSSRQGGGPYQETQYF
>many|TRBD2|TRBJ2-7|TRBV5-1
TGCGCCAGCAGCTTAGCGGGAGGAATCTCCTACGAGCAGTACTTC
CASSLAGGISYEQYF
>many|TRBD1|TRBJ2-5|TRBV12-3/TRBV12-4
TGTGCCAGCAGTCCGGGACAGGCCGGAGAGACCCAGTACTTC
CASSPGQAGETQYF
>few|TRBD1|TRBJ1-2|TRBV2
TGTGCCAGCAGTGCGGCAGGGGGCTCTAACTATGGCTACACCTTC
CASSAAGGSNYGYTF
>few|TRBD2|TRBJ2-1|TRBV3-1
TGTGCCAGCTGTGGACTAGCGCGAGGGGATGAGCAGTTCTTC
CASCGLARGDEQFF
>few|NA|TRBJ2-5|TRBV29-1
TGCAGCGTTGCCAACTCCGGGGCAGAAGAGACCCAGTACTTC
CSVANSGAEETQYF
>many|TRBD1|TRBJ1-4|TRBV5-1
TGCGCCAGCAGCTTGGCCGTGGGGACAGGGGGTGAAAAACTGTTTTTT
CASSLAVGTGGEKLFF
>many|NA|TRBJ1-1|TRBV5-1
TGCGCCAGCAGCTTGGTCGGGGGGGGGACTGAAGCTTTCTTT
CASSLVGGGTEAFF
>few|NA|TRBJ2-3|TRBV19
TGTGCCAGTAGTCCGGAGACTAGTCGGGATACGCAGTATTTT
CASSPETSRDTQYF
>NA|NA|TRBJ1-5|TRBV6-2/TRBV6-3
TGTGCCAGCAAAGATGGTAGCAATCAGCCCCAGCATTTT
CASKDGSNQPQHF
>many|TRBD1|TRBJ2-7|TRBV30
TGTGCCTGCCAATCGGGACAGTACGAGCAGTACTTC
CACQSGQYEQYF
>NA|TRBD2|TRBJ2-1|TRBV19
TGTGCCAGTGGTATGTTGAGGCTAGCGGGAGATGAGCAGTTCTTC
CASGMLRLAGDEQFF
>few|TRBD2|TRBJ2-1|TRBV25-1
TGTGCCAGCAGTGAATGGGGCGGGAGAAGTGATGAGCAGTTCTTC
CASSEWGGRSDEQFF
>few|NA|TRBJ2-2|TRBV28
TGTGCCAGCTTGGGCCAAAACACCGGGGAGCTGTTTTTT
CASLGQNTGELFF
>NA|TRBD2|TRBJ2-5|TRBV7-6
TGTGCCAGCAGCAAAGACGCGGTAGCGGGAGGGGTGGAGACCCAGTACTTC
CASSKDAVAGGVETQYF
>few|NA|TRBJ1-6|TRBV12-3/TRBV12-4
TGTGCCAGCAGTTTAATTAACCCCCAGACCTCACCCCTCCACTTT
CASSLINPQTSPLHF
>NA|TRBD2|TRBJ2-3|TRBV7-2
TGTGCCAGCAGCTTAACCCCCGGTAGCGGGTTGTATTTT
CASSLTPGSGLYF